The sequence of this T cell receptor (beta chain) was determined in a study of blood T cell repertoires in COVID-19. Study as a whole: The United States, Italy and Spain were the sources of the acute and convalescent COVID-19 samples. Sample material is recorded as cDNA or gDNA derived from T cells, B-cell-depleted T cells, or PBMCs.

Per the authors' pipeline: It was from reference gene primer amplification that nucleated cell counts were estimated. Profiled with immunoSEQ multiplex PCR; TCRdb holds only in-frame clones, not every one. Clone size and V and J calls were adopted from that table, with D and trimming inferred from the DNA. The profile shows about 82,000 clones, around 88% of them singletons. Trimming shortened V by 4 bases and J by 10 bases, and 15 bases separated the two germline ends. Germline V CDR1 and CDR2: SGHNT, YYREEE (reference sequence). This CDR3 is 14 amino acids long. The chain joins TRBV5-4 to TRBJ1-6; D is uncertain. Sequenced material: peripheral blood. This receptor was identified in an older woman with acute or convalescent COVID-19. CDR3 DNA: TGTGCCAGCAGCGAACCGGGGTTAGAATCACCCCTCCACTTT. Protein: CASSEPGLESPLHF. Supplemented by reference TRBV5-4 and TRBJ1-6, the full variable domain reads ETGVTQSPTHLIKTRGQQVTLRCSSQSGHNTVSWYQQALGQGPQFIFQYYREEENGRGNFPPRFSGLQFPNYSSELNVNALELDDSALYLCASSEPGLESPLHFGNGTRLTVT.